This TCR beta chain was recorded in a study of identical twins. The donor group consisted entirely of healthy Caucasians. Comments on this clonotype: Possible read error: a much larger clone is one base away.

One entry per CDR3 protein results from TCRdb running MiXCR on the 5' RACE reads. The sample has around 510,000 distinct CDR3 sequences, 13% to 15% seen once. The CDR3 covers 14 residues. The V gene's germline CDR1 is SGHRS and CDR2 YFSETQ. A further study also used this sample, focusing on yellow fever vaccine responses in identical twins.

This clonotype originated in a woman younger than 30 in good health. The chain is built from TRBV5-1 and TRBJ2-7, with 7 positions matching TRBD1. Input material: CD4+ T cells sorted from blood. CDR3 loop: CASSTTGIAYKQYF. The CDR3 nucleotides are TGCGCCAGCAGCACGACAGGGATCGCCTACAAGCAGTACTTC.